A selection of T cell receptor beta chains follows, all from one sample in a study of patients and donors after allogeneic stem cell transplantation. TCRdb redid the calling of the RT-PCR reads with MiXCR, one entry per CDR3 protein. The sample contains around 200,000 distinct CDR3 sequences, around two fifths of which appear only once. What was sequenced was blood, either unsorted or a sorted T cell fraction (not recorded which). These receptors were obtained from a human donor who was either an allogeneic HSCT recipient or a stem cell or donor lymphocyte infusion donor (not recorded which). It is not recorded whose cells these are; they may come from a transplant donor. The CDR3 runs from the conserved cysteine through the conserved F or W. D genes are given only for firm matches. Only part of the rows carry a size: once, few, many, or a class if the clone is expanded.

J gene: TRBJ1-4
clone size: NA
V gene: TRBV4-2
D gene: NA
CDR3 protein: CASSALEKLFF
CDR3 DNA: TGTGCCAGCAGCGCCCTTGAAAAACTGTTTTTT

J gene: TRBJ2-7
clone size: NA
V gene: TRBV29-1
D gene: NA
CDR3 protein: CSVEGGTGASYEQYF
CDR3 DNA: TGCAGCGTTGAGGGAGGGACAGGCGCCTCCTACGAGCAGTACTTC

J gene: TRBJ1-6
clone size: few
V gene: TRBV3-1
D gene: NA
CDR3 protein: CASSPSLARTGLHF
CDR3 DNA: TGTGCCAGCAGCCCTTCCCTGGCCAGGACGGGGCTCCACTTT

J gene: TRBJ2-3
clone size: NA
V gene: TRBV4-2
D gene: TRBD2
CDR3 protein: CASSRYSGGDTDTQYF
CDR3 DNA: TGTGCCAGCAGCCGCTATAGCGGGGGGGACACAGATACGCAGTATTTT

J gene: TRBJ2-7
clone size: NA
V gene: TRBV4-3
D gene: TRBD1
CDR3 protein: CASSQDSTGAYEQYF
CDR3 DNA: TGCGCCAGCAGCCAAGATTCAACAGGGGCCTACGAGCAGTACTTC

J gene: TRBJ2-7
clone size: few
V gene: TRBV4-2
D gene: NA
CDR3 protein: CASSQDGAGSSYEQYF
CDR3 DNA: TGTGCCAGCAGCCAAGATGGGGCGGGTAGCTCCTACGAGCAGTACTTC

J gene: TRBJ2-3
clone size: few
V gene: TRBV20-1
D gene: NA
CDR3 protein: CSAGRGRTSTDTQYF
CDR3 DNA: TGCAGTGCTGGCCGCGGCCGGACAAGCACAGATACGCAGTATTTT

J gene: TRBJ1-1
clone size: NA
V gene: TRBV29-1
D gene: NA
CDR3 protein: CSVDGEAFF
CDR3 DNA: TGCAGCGTTGACGGTGAAGCTTTCTTT

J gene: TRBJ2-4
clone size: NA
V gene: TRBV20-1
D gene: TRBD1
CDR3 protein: CSADRVAKNIQYF
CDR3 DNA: TGCAGTGCAGACAGGGTCGCCAAAAACATTCAGTACTTC

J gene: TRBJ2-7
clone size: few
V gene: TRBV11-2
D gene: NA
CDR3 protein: CASSFSDETSYEQYF
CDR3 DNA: TGTGCCAGCAGCTTTTCAGACGAGACATCCTACGAGCAGTACTTC

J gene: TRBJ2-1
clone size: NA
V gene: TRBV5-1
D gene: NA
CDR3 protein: CASSLAQLNNEQFF
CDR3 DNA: TGCGCCAGCAGCTTGGCCCAACTGAACAATGAGCAGTTCTTC

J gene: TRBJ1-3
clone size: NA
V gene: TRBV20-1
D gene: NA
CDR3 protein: CSARDDSGRLLSGNTIYF
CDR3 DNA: TGCAGTGCTAGAGATGATTCAGGGAGACTGCTCTCTGGAAACACCATATATTTT

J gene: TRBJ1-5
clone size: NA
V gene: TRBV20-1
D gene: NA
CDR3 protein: CSASPVGGGNQPQHF
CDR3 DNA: TGCAGTGCTAGTCCCGTGGGAGGGGGCAATCAGCCCCAGCATTTT

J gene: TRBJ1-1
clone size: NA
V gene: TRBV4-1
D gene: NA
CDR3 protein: CASSQEWDLNTEAFF
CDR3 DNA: TGCGCCAGCAGCCAAGAGTGGGACTTGAACACTGAAGCTTTCTTT

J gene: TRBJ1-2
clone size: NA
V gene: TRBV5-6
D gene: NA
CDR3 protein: CASSLAGPRGYGYTF
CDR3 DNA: TGTGCCAGCAGCTTGGCCGGGCCCCGCGGCTATGGCTACACCTTC

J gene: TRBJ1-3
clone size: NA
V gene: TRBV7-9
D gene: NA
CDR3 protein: CASSSVPQSLSGNTIYF
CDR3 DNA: TGTGCCAGCAGCTCAGTCCCACAGAGTCTCTCCGGAAACACCATATATTTT

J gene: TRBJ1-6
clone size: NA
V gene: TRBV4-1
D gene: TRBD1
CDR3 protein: CASSQDPSRGRSNNSPLHF
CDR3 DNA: TGCGCCAGCAGCCAAGATCCTTCCAGGGGGCGGTCAAATAATTCACCCCTCCACTTT

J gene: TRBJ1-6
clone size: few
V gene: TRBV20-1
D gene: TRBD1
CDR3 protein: CSARAGQGANSPLHF
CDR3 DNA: TGCAGTGCTAGAGCAGGACAGGGGGCAAATTCACCCCTCCACTTT

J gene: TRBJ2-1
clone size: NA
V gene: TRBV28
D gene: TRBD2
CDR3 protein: CASSLRTSGYNEQFF
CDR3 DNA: TGTGCCAGCAGTTTACGGACTAGCGGTTACAATGAGCAGTTCTTC

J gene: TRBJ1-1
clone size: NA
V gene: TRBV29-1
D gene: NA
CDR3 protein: CSVDRAVEAFF
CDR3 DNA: TGCAGCGTTGATAGGGCAGTCGAAGCTTTCTTT

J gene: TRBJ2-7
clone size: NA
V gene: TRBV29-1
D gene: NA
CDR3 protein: CSVRLIYEQYF
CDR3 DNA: TGCAGCGTAAGACTGATCTACGAGCAGTACTTC

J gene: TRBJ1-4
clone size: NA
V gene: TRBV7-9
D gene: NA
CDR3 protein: CASSSTASTNEKLFF
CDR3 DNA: TGTGCCAGCAGCTCCACAGCCTCAACTAATGAAAAACTGTTTTTT

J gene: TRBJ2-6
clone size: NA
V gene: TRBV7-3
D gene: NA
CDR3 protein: CASSLISRSGANVLTF
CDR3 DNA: TGTGCCAGCAGCTTAATATCTCGATCTGGGGCCAACGTCCTGACTTTC

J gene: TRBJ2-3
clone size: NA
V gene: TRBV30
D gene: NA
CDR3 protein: CAWSMGMGGTDTQYF
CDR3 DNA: TGTGCCTGGAGTATGGGTATGGGTGGCACAGATACGCAGTATTTT

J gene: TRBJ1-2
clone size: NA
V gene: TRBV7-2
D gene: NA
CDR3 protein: CASSLSGPSNYGYTF
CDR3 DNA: TGTGCCAGCAGCCTATCGGGCCCCAGTAACTATGGCTACACCTTC

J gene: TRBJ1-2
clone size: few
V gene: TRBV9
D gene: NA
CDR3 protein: CASSLGTSADGYTF
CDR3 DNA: TGTGCCAGCAGCCTCGGGACTTCCGCGGATGGCTACACCTTC

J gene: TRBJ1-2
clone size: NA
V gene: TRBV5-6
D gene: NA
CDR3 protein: CASSLVARVVYGYTF
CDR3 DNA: TGTGCCAGCAGCTTGGTAGCCAGGGTTGTCTATGGCTACACCTTC

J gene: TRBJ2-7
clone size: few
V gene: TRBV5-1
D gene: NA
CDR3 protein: CASSSTASYEQYF
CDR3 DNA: TGCGCCAGCAGCTCTACAGCCTCCTACGAGCAGTACTTC

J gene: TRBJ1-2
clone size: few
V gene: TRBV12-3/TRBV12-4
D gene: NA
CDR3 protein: CASSLTPRGANYGYTF
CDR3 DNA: TGTGCCAGCAGTTTAACCCCTCGTGGGGCAAACTATGGCTACACCTTC